This passage covers 5 T cell receptor beta chains from one sample sequenced in a study of Ad26.COV2.S vaccination and SARS-CoV-2 variants. Data came from immunoSEQ multiplex PCR; TCRdb stores just in-frame clones and leaves some out. The table includes around 320,000 clones, roughly 84% detected once. Documented treatment: 15 to 20 received Ad26.COV2.S at low or high dose, single or two shots; roughly five received placebo; per-sample allocation not given. Day 63 following the first vaccine or placebo injection was when the samples were taken. The source was peripheral blood, collected in a trial of Ad26.COV2.S vaccine versus placebo. The receptor set was obtained from a person between 18 and 59 years old who received the Ad26.COV2.S COVID-19 vaccine or a placebo.

The rearrangement links TRBV19 to TRBJ1-2; D is undetermined. The CDR3 is 13 amino acids. V was pared by 5 bases and J by 6 bases, with 13 bases between. In germline, CDR1 is LNHDA, CDR2 SQIVND (reference sequence). CDR3 DNA: TGTGCCAGTAGTTGGTCCTTGGGGAATGGCTACACCTTC. This gives the protein CASSWSLGNGYTF.

J is TRBJ1-1 and V is TRBV10-3; unclear D gene. The CDR3 has 14 residues. CDR1 is ENHRY and CDR2 is SYGVKD in the germline V gene. The V end lost 10 bases, the J end lost 2 bases, and 17 bases lay between the germline ends. CDR3 bases: TGTGCCACCACCAACGATGGGTCAAACACTGAAGCTTTCTTT. Translating it yields CATTNDGSNTEAFF.

The V gene is TRBV5-4, the J gene TRBJ1-1; D unresolved. CDR1 is SGHNT and CDR2 is YYREEE in the germline V gene (reference sequence). This CDR3 spans 12 amino acids. Deletions cut 9 bases from V and 1 base from J, with 10 bases between. The CDR3 is CATHGRNTEAFF. The CDR3 bases are TGTGCCACCCACGGACGGAACACTGAAGCTTTCTTT.

The rearrangement links TRBV4-1 to TRBJ1-1; TRBD1 is a possible D gene (5 bases). V was trimmed by 0 bases and J by 7 bases, leaving 18 bases between them. Germline-derived CDR1 and CDR2 are MGHRA and YSYEKL. This CDR3 contains 16 residues. CDR3 DNA: TGCGCCAGCAGCCAAGATCTTGACAGTACACCGGATGAAGCTTTCTTT. Protein product: CASSQDLDSTPDEAFF.

This sequence joins TRBV3-1 (or the pseudogene TRBV3-2) and TRBJ1-2; D is ambiguous. This CDR3 comprises 15 residues. Germline-derived CDR1 and CDR2 are LGHDT and YNNKEL (reference sequence). V was pared by 1 base and J by 2 bases, with 11 bases between. The CDR3 loop reads CASSQGAVSNYGYTF. The CDR3 nucleotides are TGTGCCAGCAGCCAAGGGGCAGTTTCCAACTATGGCTACACCTTC.